These T cell receptor beta chains were read from a single sample in a study of blood T cell repertoires in COVID-19. Measured with immunoSEQ multiplex PCR; TCRdb has only the in-frame clones, and not every one. The table shows about 190,000 clones, with approximately 90% occurring only once. Sequencing was carried out using peripheral blood. Receptor source: a human donor in a cohort sampled during active COVID-19. Both conserved end residues are part of each CDR3. Fields, in order: CDR3 protein, CDR3 DNA, D gene, V gene, J gene, clone size, CDR3 length. A D gene is named only where the DNA matches it firmly. Clone size is stated in some rows and not others, as once, few, many or a class when expanded.

CDR3aa: CASSFHPSGGRDEQFF; CDR3nt: TGTGCCAGCAGCTTCCATCCTAGCGGGGGTAGGGATGAGCAGTTCTTC; d_gene: TRBD2; v_gene: TRBV9; j_gene: TRBJ2-1; abundance: .; len: 16
CDR3aa: CASSSNDKNTEAFF; CDR3nt: TGTGCCAGCAGTTCTAACGACAAGAACACTGAAGCTTTCTTT; d_gene: .; v_gene: TRBV28; j_gene: TRBJ1-1; abundance: once; len: 14
CDR3aa: CASSQRDRPYNEQFF; CDR3nt: TGTGCCAGCAGCCAGCGGGACAGGCCTTACAATGAGCAGTTCTTC; d_gene: TRBD1; v_gene: TRBV3-1/TRBV3-2; j_gene: TRBJ2-1; abundance: .; len: 15
CDR3aa: CASSRDRWAYYEQYF; CDR3nt: TGTGCCAGCAGCCGGGACAGATGGGCCTACTACGAGCAGTACTTC; d_gene: TRBD1; v_gene: TRBV6-5; j_gene: TRBJ2-7; abundance: .; len: 15
CDR3aa: CASSPTGTEWYAFF; CDR3nt: TGTGCCAGCAGTCCCACCGGGACAGAATGGTATGCTTTCTTT; d_gene: TRBD1; v_gene: TRBV9; j_gene: TRBJ1-1; abundance: .; len: 14
CDR3aa: CASRPGQASWSTHGYTF; CDR3nt: TGTGCCAGCAGACCTGGACAGGCCAGTTGGAGTACGCATGGCTACACCTTC; d_gene: TRBD1; v_gene: TRBV27; j_gene: TRBJ1-2; abundance: .; len: 17
CDR3aa: CATRPGVGASGSSDTQYF; CDR3nt: TGTGCCACCAGGCCCGGCGTGGGAGCTAGCGGGAGTTCAGATACGCAGTATTTT; d_gene: TRBD2; v_gene: TRBV24-1; j_gene: TRBJ2-3; abundance: few; len: 18
CDR3aa: CATTRRSNEKLFF; CDR3nt: TGTGCCACCACTCGGAGATCTAATGAAAAACTGTTTTTT; d_gene: .; v_gene: TRBV6-6; j_gene: TRBJ1-4; abundance: .; len: 13
CDR3aa: CASSLKRGVFTDTQYF; CDR3nt: TGTGCCAGCAGCCTAAAGCGGGGGGTATTCACAGATACGCAGTATTTT; d_gene: TRBD2; v_gene: TRBV11-2; j_gene: TRBJ2-3; abundance: .; len: 16
CDR3aa: CASHGGTGGNEKLFF; CDR3nt: TGTGCCTCGCACGGCGGGACGGGGGGTAATGAAAAACTGTTTTTT; d_gene: .; v_gene: TRBV24-1; j_gene: TRBJ1-4; abundance: .; len: 15
CDR3aa: CASSLGTVYQETQYF; CDR3nt: TGTGCCAGCAGCTTAGGGACAGTCTACCAAGAGACCCAGTACTTC; d_gene: .; v_gene: TRBV7-2; j_gene: TRBJ2-5; abundance: .; len: 15
CDR3aa: CASSYGGAPFLNTEAFF; CDR3nt: TGTGCCAGCAGTTACGGTGGGGCCCCTTTCCTGAACACTGAAGCTTTCTTT; d_gene: .; v_gene: TRBV6-2/TRBV6-3; j_gene: TRBJ1-1; abundance: .; len: 17
CDR3aa: CASSSSGTSSYNEQFF; CDR3nt: TGCGCCAGCAGCTCGTCCGGGACAAGTTCCTACAATGAGCAGTTCTTC; d_gene: .; v_gene: TRBV5-1; j_gene: TRBJ2-1; abundance: .; len: 16
CDR3aa: CASRRETQYF; CDR3nt: TGTGCCAGTAGGCGAGAGACCCAGTACTTC; d_gene: .; v_gene: TRBV19; j_gene: TRBJ2-5; abundance: few; len: 10
CDR3aa: CASSQTGTLTYEQYF; CDR3nt: TGTGCCAGCAGTCAGACCGGGACACTGACCTACGAGCAGTACTTC; d_gene: .; v_gene: TRBV6-5; j_gene: TRBJ2-7; abundance: .; len: 15
CDR3aa: CASSILGAANTEAFF; CDR3nt: TGTGCCAGTAGTATTTTGGGCGCCGCTAACACTGAAGCTTTCTTT; d_gene: .; v_gene: TRBV19; j_gene: TRBJ1-1; abundance: .; len: 15
CDR3aa: CASSVGQLAGGQETQYF; CDR3nt: TGCGCCAGCAGCGTCGGACAGTTGGCAGGAGGTCAAGAGACCCAGTACTTC; d_gene: .; v_gene: TRBV5-1; j_gene: TRBJ2-5; abundance: once; len: 17
CDR3aa: CASSPRTGSSNYGYTF; CDR3nt: TGCGCCAGCAGCCCAAGGACAGGGAGTTCTAACTATGGCTACACCTTC; d_gene: TRBD1; v_gene: TRBV5-1; j_gene: TRBJ1-2; abundance: .; len: 16
CDR3aa: CASSILRGSNEQFF; CDR3nt: TGTGCCAGCTCAATTCTTAGGGGTTCCAATGAGCAGTTCTTC; d_gene: .; v_gene: TRBV18; j_gene: TRBJ2-1; abundance: .; len: 14
CDR3aa: CASSLGGIPLTEQYF; CDR3nt: TGTGCCAGCAGCTTAGGAGGCATACCCCTCACCGAGCAGTACTTC; d_gene: .; v_gene: TRBV7-2; j_gene: TRBJ2-7; abundance: .; len: 15
CDR3aa: CASSLAGGLAGYNEQFF; CDR3nt: TGTGCCAGCAGCTTAGCCGGGGGGCTAGCGGGTTACAATGAGCAGTTCTTC; d_gene: TRBD2; v_gene: TRBV7-9; j_gene: TRBJ2-1; abundance: few; len: 17
CDR3aa: CASSFSRGDRPENTETFF; CDR3nt: TGCGCCAGCAGCTTTAGTCGCGGGGACCGCCCCGAGAACACTGAAACTTTCTTT; d_gene: .; v_gene: TRBV5-1; j_gene: TRBJ1-1; abundance: .; len: 18
CDR3aa: CASSLAGQGAPSNQPQHF; CDR3nt: TGTGCCAGCAGCTTAGCAGGCCAGGGGGCTCCGAGCAATCAGCCCCAGCATTTT; d_gene: TRBD1; v_gene: TRBV7-2; j_gene: TRBJ1-5; abundance: .; len: 18
CDR3aa: CASSRGQNNEQFF; CDR3nt: TGTGCCAGCAGCCGGGGACAGAACAATGAGCAGTTCTTC; d_gene: TRBD1; v_gene: TRBV11-2; j_gene: TRBJ2-1; abundance: .; len: 13
CDR3aa: CASSSRGLPTGELFF; CDR3nt: TGTGCCAGCAGCTCCAGGGGGCTGCCCACCGGGGAGCTGTTTTTT; d_gene: TRBD1; v_gene: TRBV7-2; j_gene: TRBJ2-2; abundance: few; len: 15
CDR3aa: CASSEKLAGVGDTQYF; CDR3nt: TGTGCCAGCAGTGAGAAACTAGCGGGAGTAGGGGATACGCAGTATTTT; d_gene: TRBD2; v_gene: TRBV2; j_gene: TRBJ2-3; abundance: .; len: 16
CDR3aa: CASGLAPGQGRNQPQHF; CDR3nt: TGTGCTAGTGGTTTGGCACCTGGACAGGGCAGGAATCAGCCCCAGCATTTT; d_gene: TRBD1; v_gene: TRBV12-5; j_gene: TRBJ1-5; abundance: once; len: 17
CDR3aa: CASSESSGSNEQYF; CDR3nt: TGTGCCAGCAGTGAATCCAGCGGGAGCAACGAGCAGTACTTC; d_gene: TRBD2; v_gene: TRBV2; j_gene: TRBJ2-7; abundance: .; len: 14
CDR3aa: CASSLGRTYEQYF; CDR3nt: TGTGCCAGCAGCCTGGGGAGGACCTACGAGCAGTACTTC; d_gene: .; v_gene: TRBV5-6; j_gene: TRBJ2-7; abundance: .; len: 13
CDR3aa: CASSLGAPGANVLTF; CDR3nt: TGTGCCAGCAGCTTAGGAGCTCCTGGGGCCAACGTCCTGACTTTC; d_gene: .; v_gene: TRBV5-4; j_gene: TRBJ2-6; abundance: .; len: 15
CDR3aa: CASGLAGGGETQYF; CDR3nt: TGTGCCAGCGGACTAGCGGGAGGAGGGGAGACCCAGTACTTC; d_gene: TRBD2; v_gene: TRBV6-5; j_gene: TRBJ2-5; abundance: .; len: 14
CDR3aa: CASSLVGQGDSPLHF; CDR3nt: TGCGCCAGCAGCTTGGTCGGACAGGGGGATTCACCCCTCCACTTT; d_gene: TRBD1; v_gene: TRBV5-1; j_gene: TRBJ1-6; abundance: .; len: 15
CDR3aa: CASSLAGDVRQSYGYTF; CDR3nt: TGTGCCAGCAGCTTAGCAGGGGACGTACGCCAAAGCTATGGCTACACCTTC; d_gene: .; v_gene: TRBV11-2; j_gene: TRBJ1-2; abundance: .; len: 17
CDR3aa: CASSPGTESTTNEKLFF; CDR3nt: TGTGCCAGCAGCCCAGGTACCGAATCAACAACTAATGAAAAACTGTTTTTT; d_gene: .; v_gene: TRBV13; j_gene: TRBJ1-4; abundance: .; len: 17
CDR3aa: CASSQDHIRDRNTEAFF; CDR3nt: TGTGCCAGCAGCCAAGACCACATTCGAGACAGGAACACTGAAGCTTTCTTT; d_gene: .; v_gene: TRBV3-1/TRBV3-2; j_gene: TRBJ1-1; abundance: .; len: 17
CDR3aa: CATSGPGAYEQYF; CDR3nt: TGTGCCACCTCAGGACCGGGGGCCTACGAGCAGTACTTC; d_gene: .; v_gene: TRBV24-1; j_gene: TRBJ2-7; abundance: .; len: 13
CDR3aa: CASSYSLGVGGETQYF; CDR3nt: TGTGCCAGCAGTTACTCGTTGGGGGTCGGAGGGGAGACCCAGTACTTC; d_gene: .; v_gene: TRBV6-5; j_gene: TRBJ2-5; abundance: .; len: 16
CDR3aa: CASSLVAGTYGYTF; CDR3nt: TGTGCCAGCAGCTTGGTGGCGGGTACATATGGCTACACCTTC; d_gene: .; v_gene: TRBV5-6; j_gene: TRBJ1-2; abundance: .; len: 14
CDR3aa: CASSLGASALSYEQYF; CDR3nt: TGTGCCAGCAGCTTAGGGGCCTCTGCTTTGTCCTACGAGCAGTACTTC; d_gene: .; v_gene: TRBV11-1; j_gene: TRBJ2-7; abundance: .; len: 16
CDR3aa: CASSTAPSLAGVSTDTQYF; CDR3nt: TGTGCCAGCAGCACCGCACCTTCCCTAGCGGGGGTTAGCACAGATACGCAGTATTTT; d_gene: TRBD2; v_gene: TRBV5-4; j_gene: TRBJ2-3; abundance: .; len: 19
CDR3aa: CASSRSAGNEQFF; CDR3nt: TGTGCCAGCAGTCGTTCGGCCGGGAATGAGCAGTTCTTC; d_gene: .; v_gene: TRBV28; j_gene: TRBJ2-1; abundance: .; len: 13
CDR3aa: CASTRDRGGNTIYF; CDR3nt: TGTGCCAGCACCCGTGACAGGGGCGGAAACACCATATATTTT; d_gene: TRBD1; v_gene: TRBV2; j_gene: TRBJ1-3; abundance: .; len: 14
CDR3aa: CASSPVSGGPYEQYF; CDR3nt: TGTGCCAGCAGCCCGGTTAGCGGGGGGCCCTACGAGCAGTACTTC; d_gene: TRBD2; v_gene: TRBV3-1/TRBV3-2; j_gene: TRBJ2-7; abundance: once; len: 15
CDR3aa: CASSDLQGAGYTF; CDR3nt: TGTGCCAGCAGCGACTTACAGGGGGCTGGCTACACCTTC; d_gene: TRBD1; v_gene: TRBV7-9; j_gene: TRBJ1-2; abundance: .; len: 13
CDR3aa: CASSRDTNQPQHF; CDR3nt: TGTGCCAGCAGTCGGGACACCAATCAGCCCCAGCATTTT; d_gene: .; v_gene: TRBV7-2; j_gene: TRBJ1-5; abundance: .; len: 13
CDR3aa: CASSPDRVRAVQRSSYNSPLHF; CDR3nt: TGTGCCAGCTCGCCCGACAGGGTTCGGGCCGTTCAAAGGAGCTCCTATAATTCACCCCTCCACTTT; d_gene: TRBD1; v_gene: TRBV18; j_gene: TRBJ1-6; abundance: .; len: 22
CDR3aa: CASSPRPGGGGYNEQFF; CDR3nt: TGTGCCAGCAGCCCCCGTCCCGGGGGGGGAGGGTACAATGAGCAGTTCTTC; d_gene: TRBD2; v_gene: TRBV5-4; j_gene: TRBJ2-1; abundance: .; len: 17
CDR3aa: CASTPGHHTDTQYF; CDR3nt: TGTGCCAGCACCCCGGGACACCACACAGATACGCAGTATTTT; d_gene: .; v_gene: TRBV9; j_gene: TRBJ2-3; abundance: .; len: 14
CDR3aa: CASSQASDYGYTF; CDR3nt: TGTGCCAGCAGCCAGGCTAGCGACTATGGCTACACCTTC; d_gene: .; v_gene: TRBV3-1/TRBV3-2; j_gene: TRBJ1-2; abundance: .; len: 13
CDR3aa: CASSTGTENEKLFF; CDR3nt: TGTGCCAGCAGTACCGGAACGGAGAATGAAAAACTGTTTTTT; d_gene: .; v_gene: TRBV6-2/TRBV6-3; j_gene: TRBJ1-4; abundance: .; len: 14
CDR3aa: CASNRGGATDTQYF; CDR3nt: TGTGCCAGCAATAGAGGGGGGGCCACAGATACGCAGTATTTT; d_gene: .; v_gene: TRBV2; j_gene: TRBJ2-3; abundance: .; len: 14